This is a list of T cell receptor beta chains from one sample in a study of graft-versus-host responses after intestinal transplantation. These receptors lack a known antigen. The data were produced by immunoSEQ multiplex PCR, yet TCRdb's version contains in-frame clones alone and is incomplete. The sample records 95,000 to 150,000 clones, 90% to 95% being singletons. Source: unstimulated CD8+ T cells sorted from spleen or lymph node cells, taken before intestinal transplant. These receptors were taken from a human donor who received an intestinal transplant. Both conserved end residues are part of each CDR3. Fields, in order: D gene, V gene, clone size, J gene, CDR3 length, CDR3 protein, CDR3 DNA. A D gene is named only where the DNA matches it firmly. The listing skips clone size in some rows; elsewhere it reads once, few, many or a size class.

d_call: .; v_call: TRBV5-6; clone_size: .; j_call: TRBJ1-1; cdr3_length: 15; cdr3_aa: CASSPVTGLNTEAFF; cdr3_nt: TGTGCCAGCAGTCCTGTAACAGGGTTGAACACTGAAGCTTTCTTT
d_call: .; v_call: TRBV4-1; clone_size: .; j_call: TRBJ1-4; cdr3_length: 14; cdr3_aa: CASSLPGVFEKLFF; cdr3_nt: TGCGCCAGCAGCCTACCAGGGGTATTTGAAAAACTGTTTTTT
d_call: .; v_call: TRBV28; clone_size: .; j_call: TRBJ2-7; cdr3_length: 14; cdr3_aa: CASSFEGFAYEQYF; cdr3_nt: TGTGCCAGCAGTTTCGAGGGGTTCGCGTACGAGCAGTACTTC
d_call: .; v_call: TRBV4-2; clone_size: .; j_call: TRBJ2-3; cdr3_length: 14; cdr3_aa: CASSQARGTDTQYF; cdr3_nt: TGTGCCAGCAGCCAAGCCCGGGGCACAGATACGCAGTATTTT
d_call: TRBD1; v_call: TRBV28; clone_size: .; j_call: TRBJ1-2; cdr3_length: 16; cdr3_aa: CASSSFLRDSFYGYTF; cdr3_nt: TGTGCCAGCAGTTCTTTTTTAAGGGACAGCTTCTATGGCTACACCTTC
d_call: TRBD1; v_call: TRBV27; clone_size: .; j_call: TRBJ1-1; cdr3_length: 17; cdr3_aa: CASSSSFPFDRDTEAFF; cdr3_nt: TGTGCCAGCAGTTCGTCATTTCCATTCGACAGGGATACTGAAGCTTTCTTT
d_call: TRBD2; v_call: TRBV15; clone_size: .; j_call: TRBJ2-1; cdr3_length: 13; cdr3_aa: CATSRTSVNEQFF; cdr3_nt: TGTGCCACCAGCAGGACTAGCGTGAATGAGCAGTTCTTC
d_call: .; v_call: TRBV11-2; clone_size: once; j_call: TRBJ2-2; cdr3_length: 13; cdr3_aa: CASGAGFAGELFF; cdr3_nt: TGTGCCAGCGGGGCGGGATTCGCCGGGGAGCTGTTTTTT
d_call: .; v_call: TRBV9; clone_size: .; j_call: TRBJ2-3; cdr3_length: 17; cdr3_aa: CASSATGTLASTDTQYF; cdr3_nt: TGTGCCAGCAGCGCCACCGGGACTCTTGCTAGCACAGATACGCAGTATTTT
d_call: .; v_call: TRBV19; clone_size: once; j_call: TRBJ1-2; cdr3_length: 14; cdr3_aa: CASSRDGANYGYTF; cdr3_nt: TGTGCCAGTAGTAGGGACGGAGCTAACTATGGCTACACCTTC
d_call: .; v_call: TRBV28; clone_size: .; j_call: TRBJ2-7; cdr3_length: 18; cdr3_aa: CASSLFFPFRDNSYEQYF; cdr3_nt: TGTGCCAGCAGTTTATTCTTTCCGTTCCGGGACAACTCCTACGAGCAGTACTTC
d_call: .; v_call: TRBV11-2; clone_size: .; j_call: TRBJ1-1; cdr3_length: 14; cdr3_aa: CASTGAGENTEAFF; cdr3_nt: TGTGCCAGCACCGGGGCTGGGGAGAACACTGAAGCTTTCTTT
d_call: .; v_call: TRBV7-6; clone_size: few; j_call: TRBJ1-3; cdr3_length: 17; cdr3_aa: CASSPLYGGGSGNTIYF; cdr3_nt: TGTGCCAGCAGCCCATTGTATGGGGGGGGTTCTGGAAACACCATATATTTT
d_call: TRBD1; v_call: TRBV19; clone_size: .; j_call: TRBJ1-6; cdr3_length: 14; cdr3_aa: CASNPGTGVSPLHF; cdr3_nt: TGTGCCAGCAACCCGGGGACAGGGGTTTCACCCCTCCACTTT
d_call: TRBD2; v_call: TRBV9; clone_size: .; j_call: TRBJ2-7; cdr3_length: 15; cdr3_aa: CASSAQAGARDEQYF; cdr3_nt: TGTGCCAGCAGCGCCCAAGCGGGAGCCAGGGACGAGCAGTACTTC
d_call: TRBD2; v_call: TRBV29-1; clone_size: .; j_call: TRBJ2-3; cdr3_length: 13; cdr3_aa: CSTRGGATDTQYF; cdr3_nt: TGCAGCACGCGGGGGGGGGCCACAGATACGCAGTATTTT
d_call: TRBD2; v_call: TRBV4-3; clone_size: .; j_call: TRBJ2-1; cdr3_length: 14; cdr3_aa: CASSQGLADNEQFF; cdr3_nt: TGCGCCAGCAGCCAAGGACTAGCGGACAATGAGCAGTTCTTC
d_call: TRBD2; v_call: TRBV11-2; clone_size: few; j_call: TRBJ2-1; cdr3_length: 16; cdr3_aa: CASSFSGLAGYNEQFF; cdr3_nt: TGTGCCAGCAGCTTCTCCGGACTAGCGGGGTACAATGAGCAGTTCTTC
d_call: TRBD1; v_call: TRBV4-1; clone_size: .; j_call: TRBJ2-7; cdr3_length: 15; cdr3_aa: CASSHSGTGEYEQYF; cdr3_nt: TGCGCCAGCAGCCATTCCGGGACAGGGGAGTACGAGCAGTACTTC
d_call: .; v_call: TRBV5-4; clone_size: .; j_call: TRBJ2-5; cdr3_length: 13; cdr3_aa: CASSLEGIETQYF; cdr3_nt: TGTGCCAGCAGCTTGGAAGGGATAGAGACCCAGTACTTC
d_call: .; v_call: TRBV4-3; clone_size: .; j_call: TRBJ1-3; cdr3_length: 15; cdr3_aa: CASSQDRGSGNTIYF; cdr3_nt: TGCGCCAGCAGCCAAGACAGGGGCTCTGGAAACACCATATATTTT
d_call: .; v_call: TRBV19; clone_size: .; j_call: TRBJ2-1; cdr3_length: 13; cdr3_aa: CASSISQGNEQFF; cdr3_nt: TGTGCCAGTAGTATATCGCAGGGGAATGAGCAGTTCTTC
d_call: TRBD2; v_call: TRBV9; clone_size: once; j_call: TRBJ2-2; cdr3_length: 15; cdr3_aa: CASSGTSGRAGELFF; cdr3_nt: TGTGCCAGCAGCGGTACTAGCGGGAGGGCCGGGGAGCTGTTTTTT